What follows describes a single T cell receptor beta chain. The antigen it recognizes is unknown. No qualities accompany the bases; no much larger clone lies one base away. The data stem from a study of regulatory T cells in long-lasting Graves disease (TCRdb year 2021). For the wider study: Patients with newly diagnosed Graves' disease had been on antithyroid drugs for under 3 months. The study took place in China and was registered as a clinical trial. Patients with persistent Graves' disease were compared with patients with newly diagnosed Graves' disease using TCR sequencing and RNA sequencing of peripheral blood. A total of about 33 samples underwent TCR sequencing, from 13 patients with persistent Graves' disease and roughly 20 patients with newly diagnosed Graves' disease. Summary of the overall study and its limitations: Sequencing and analysis were restricted to the TCR beta chain. The authors noted that the small sample size was a limitation that may lower accuracy. Only peripheral blood was studied, because thyroid tissue, the primary lesion, was inaccessible. More public clonotypes were shared among persistent patients (more than 2,500) than among newly diagnosed patients (more than 950). Compared with newly diagnosed patients, patients with persistent Graves' disease had lower TCR Shannon entropy and fewer highly expanded clones, which suggests clonal expansion.

In light of the paper, this sample's time point label describes: newly diagnosed GD, antithyroid drugs for less than 3 months. For both TCR sequencing and RNA sequencing, RNA was extracted from PBMCs using TRIzol. The diagnosis of Graves' disease was made according to American Thyroid Association guidelines. Patients for the study were recruited at an endocrinology department in Xi'an, China. Each patient gave about 8.1 milliliters of peripheral blood, collected in an EDTA anticoagulant tube. PBMCs were isolated by Ficoll Paque Plus density gradient separation without further T cell sorting. An Agilent 2100 Bioanalyzer and agarose gel were used to check RNA quality, while a NanoDrop 2000 measured RNA concentration. Library creation used multiplex PCR. The sample was run on an Illumina HiSeq 4000. iRepertoire HTBI primers and Arm-PCR amplification of CDR3 regions were used to construct TCR beta libraries. Gel purification was performed on PCR products prior to sequencing. Regarding the original processing steps: Across samples, some 62 TRBV and 14 TRBJ segments were identified and used for gene usage analysis of CDR3 amino acid clonotypes. Filtered high-quality paired reads were merged into contigs using COPE and FqMerger. BLAST was used to align contigs to IMGT TRBV, TRBD and TRBJ reference genes, with CDR3 defined following IMGT. Any clonotype with a frequency above 0.1% was counted as a highly expanded clone. Repertoire diversity was measured by Shannon entropy, and V-J evenness by the Gini coefficient. Clonotypes shared by more than one individual were considered public. TCRdb took the public reads, trimmed them with fastp at Q25, ran MiXCR for clone calling and kept in-frame beta chains. Identical CDR3 proteins give one entry, which carries the most common genes and DNA. The V and J calls shown here were made by TCRdb, not taken from the authors' results. Within this sample are 520,000 or so distinct CDR3 sequences, with around 12% of them counted one time only. The leading ten clones occupy roughly 8.2% of the sample.

This sample also appeared in a second study, on T cells in Graves' hyperthyroidism and ophthalmopathy. In that second paper, the authors write: Stable Graves' hyperthyroidism was defined as no progression to ophthalmopathy during 18 months of follow-up. Hyperthyroidism patients were aged 18 to 65 years and newly diagnosed, with disease duration of less than 2 months. The study excluded patients with uncontrolled infections, other autoimmune diseases, pregnancy or lactation. Diagnoses were established on the basis of clinical symptoms, serum thyroxine and TRAb, thyroid ultrasound, and orbital computed tomography. A first-round RT-PCR of the TCR CDR3 used the HTBI primer set with the Qiagen OneStep RT-PCR kit. Most expanded thyroid clonotypes (frequency above 0.001) were also detected in blood, suggesting blood repertoires may reflect thyroid immune responses. Ophthalmopathy was separated from stable hyperthyroidism by a 13 V-J signature model, with around 90% sensitivity and about 81% specificity obtained in cross-validation and 80%/75% obtained in testing. During validation, the model predicted progression to ophthalmopathy a median of approximately 6 months ahead of onset, with almost 71% sensitivity and 72.22% specificity. TCR V-J signatures able to tell the groups apart were searched for in a discovery cohort of around 95 patients, of whom 43 had Graves' ophthalmopathy and around 58 had stable Graves' hyperthyroidism. Whether ophthalmopathy could be predicted prospectively was tested in an independent validation cohort made up of 18 to 20 hyperthyroidism patients plus 17 patients who later progressed to ophthalmopathy. The approximately 98 discovery patients were randomly divided into training and test sets at a 7:3 ratio. In addition, the study compared T-cell repertoires in thyroid tissue and in blood from roughly six Graves' hyperthyroidism patients. After blood sampling, hyperthyroidism patients were treated with methimazole at a starting dose of 30 mg daily, and ophthalmopathy patients were treated with high-dose intravenous methylprednisolone. The libraries were constructed in a second round of multiplex PCR and then size-selected and purified. Sequencing of the libraries was done on an Illumina HiSeq2000 using paired-end 100 bp reads. SOAPnuke was used to process the raw data, with reads discarded if the reads contained adapters or uncalled bases, had a mean Phred below 15, or lacked an exact constant-primer or identifier match. COPE v1.2.5 was used to merge high-quality paired reads, and clonotypes were defined as unique nucleotide sequences. MiTCR v1.1 was used to align the clonotypes against IMGT TRBV, TRBD and TRBJ reference segments. Analysis was restricted to V-J combinations with a frequency above 0.0001, which covered 99.2% of repertoires. The TCS score was defined as F50 (clonal expansion) divided by E x V (chaos), with BLOSUM62-based TCRdist calculated between CDR3 peptides within each V-J. Welch's t-statistics and random forest reduced just over 500 V-J features to under 15, which were used in a naive Bayes classifier (R e1071). No statistical method was used to set the sample size in advance, and investigators knew the group allocation. The paper reports TCR Vbeta CDR3 sequencing of approximately 140 peripheral blood samples: 40 or so ophthalmopathy, over 70 hyperthyroidism and around 17 progressor patients.

The source is a woman in her thirties with Graves disease. Donor details come from another sample of the same person, matched by shared clones. The specimen comprised peripheral blood mononuclear cells (PBMCs), sampled at new diagnosis, from a patient treated with antithyroid drugs.

The nucleotide sequence is given as TGTGCCAGCAGCCATCCCCGCGGGGGGGGCCTATCTGGGGCCAACGTCCTGACTTTC. Its protein product is CASSHPRGGGLSGANVLTF. This receptor chain uses TRBV4-2 and TRBJ2-6; 9 bases in the junction line up with TRBD2. Clipping removes 3 bases from V and 1 base from J, with 10 as the unmatched junction base count. The CDR3, from cysteine to phenylalanine, totals 19 residues. Of all the DNA, just the CDR3 is kept, 57 bases in frame from base 1. For CDR1 and CDR2, the germline V gene lists LGHNA and YNFKEQ.